This TCR beta chain is from a study of blood T cell repertoires in COVID-19. Here immunoSEQ multiplex PCR was the method, and the copy in TCRdb shows in-frame clones only, minus some. The table shows 150,000 or so clones, with roughly 87% occurring only once. V was shortened by 6 bases and J by 7 bases, with 6 bases between the two germline ends. Germline-derived CDR1 and CDR2 are MGHDK and SYGVNS. This CDR3 spans 10 amino acids. This TCR was sampled from a woman aged 35 to 49 who had been exposed to COVID-19. Specimen: PBMCs or T cells enriched from blood (not recorded which). The chain has TRBV25-1 and TRBJ1-1, with D perhaps matching TRBD1 (6 bases). The CDR3 sequence is CASRGHEAFF. DNA of the CDR3: TGTGCCAGCAGGGGACATGAAGCTTTCTTT.